This TCR beta chain was obtained from a study of blood T cell repertoires in COVID-19. This CDR3 contains 14 residues. Germline CDR1 MNHEY, CDR2 SMNVEV (reference sequence). V gave up 6 bases and J gave up 7 bases; unmatched junction bases: 5. Sequenced by immunoSEQ multiplex PCR; TCRdb stores in-frame clones only, minus some. This sample has approximately 84,000 clones, with over 65% found just once. V gene TRBV27 combines with J gene TRBJ2-1; TRBD2 matches 11 bases. The clonotype originates from a man over 45 with active or convalescent COVID-19. The sample taken for sequencing was peripheral blood. Here the CDR3 reads CASSQLAGANEQFF. In nucleotides, the CDR3 is TGTGCCAGCAGCCAACTAGCGGGGGCTAATGAGCAGTTCTTC.